The 26 T cell receptor beta chains in this list originate from one sample, sequenced in a study of CD8 T cells in ankylosing spondylitis. TCRdb recomputed calls from the 5' RACE reads with MiXCR, one row per CDR3 protein. The table has approximately 250,000 distinct CDR3 sequences, 24% seen once. The sample taken for sequencing was blood, either unsorted or a sorted T cell fraction (not recorded which). The origin of the receptors is a male donor with ankylosing spondylitis or in good health (not recorded which).

The V call is TRBV3-1, the J call TRBJ2-5; no clear D. Trimming pared 4 bases from V and 5 bases from J, leaving 8 bases between. The germline V gene encodes CDR1 LGHDT and CDR2 YNNKEL (reference sequence). The CDR3 contains 12 residues. The CDR3 is CASSLGWETQYF. The CDR3 bases are TGTGCCAGCAGCCTGGGTTGGGAGACCCAGTACTTC.

The J gene is TRBJ2-5, the V gene TRBV9; 10 bases agree with TRBD2. Germline loops: CDR1 SGDLS, CDR2 YYNGEE. J lost 3 bases, V lost 3 bases, and 5 bases had no gene match. The CDR3 runs 15 residues. CDR3 in amino acids: CASSETGLAEETQYF. CDR3 sequence (DNA): TGTGCCAGCAGCGAGACAGGACTAGCGGAAGAGACCCAGTACTTC. Variable domain in full (rest from reference TRBV9 and TRBJ2-5): DSGVTQTPKHLITATGQRVTLRCSPRSGDLSVYWYQQSLDQGLQFLIQYYNGEERAKGNILERFSAQQFPDLHSELNLSSLELGDSALYFCASSETGLAEETQYFGPGTRLLVL.

This clonotype was picked up a small number of times. V usage is TRBV10-1 and J usage is TRBJ2-1; the match to TRBD2 covers 8 bases. The CDR3 sequence is 16 residues long. V gave up 4 bases and J gave up 2 bases; unmatched junction bases: 7. Germline-derived CDR1 and CDR2 are WNHNN and SYGVQD (reference sequence). The CDR3 sequence is CASSAGSGGTYNEQFF. In nucleotides, the CDR3 is TGCGCCAGCAGTGCCGGGAGCGGGGGCACCTACAATGAGCAGTTCTTC.

This clonotype was counted between two and nine times. A read error is likely, as this CDR3 ends without the conserved phenylalanine or tryptophan. No DNA is shown, since the ends of the CDR3 on it are uncertain; the CDR3 is the one TCRdb lists. This chain links TRBV10-3 with TRBJ2-3; TRBD1 was called by the table and not checked on the DNA. Per germline, CDR1 ENHRY and CDR2 SYGVKD. Including both end residues, the CDR3 is 15 amino acids long. CDR3: CAISERGADTQGLSV.

The sample holds a few counts of this clonotype. The V call is TRBV6-5, the J call TRBJ2-1; 9 positions agree with TRBD2. V dropped 2 bases and J dropped 8; count of bases not matched to a gene: 10. In germline, CDR1 is MNHEY, CDR2 SVGAGI. The CDR3 is 16 amino acids. Here the CDR3 reads CASSYGGGGAADEQFF. CDR3 DNA: TGTGCCAGCAGTTACGGCGGCGGGGGGGCCGCAGATGAGCAGTTCTTC.

This clonotype has at least ten counts. A junction boundary mismatches the germline segment, possibly from a read error. This chain joins TRBV20-1 and TRBJ2-5; 9 nucleotides agree with TRBD2. CDR3 length equals 13 residues. Looked up from germline, CDR1 is DFQATT and CDR2 is SNEGSKA (reference sequence). CDR3 DNA sequence: TGCAGTCCTAGCGGGGTTTCCCAAGAGACCCAGTACTTC. Protein: CSPSGVSQETQYF.

This clonotype was found many times. The chain combines TRBV29-1 with TRBJ1-1; D is unresolved. The germline V gene has CDR1 SQVTM and CDR2 ANQGSEA. Trimming stripped 3 bases from V and 0 bases from J, with 5 bases between. This CDR3 contains 12 residues. The CDR3 DNA is TGCAGCGTTGAGAGAGTGAACACTGAAGCTTTCTTT. It is translated as CSVERVNTEAFF.

This clonotype occurred a few times. This chain connects TRBV20-1 to TRBJ2-7; TRBD2 agrees at 8 bases. The CDR3 runs to 14 residues. The trim removed 5 bases at V and 7 bases at J, leaving 13 bases unmatched. Germline lookup yields CDR1 DFQATT and CDR2 SNEGSKA (reference sequence). CDR3 DNA sequence: TGCAGTGCTCTGCCTTACGGGGGGGCCCGTGAGCAGTACTTC. Amino acids: CSALPYGGAREQYF.

This clonotype occurred many times. The V gene is TRBV20-1, the J gene TRBJ1-6, with 9 bases matching TRBD1. The CDR3 is 13 amino acids. V was clipped by 5 bases and J by 11 bases; unmatched bases: 7. Germline V gene sequence: CDR1 DFQATT, CDR2 SNEGSKA (reference sequence). The CDR3 sequence: CSAETGTGPPLHF. The CDR3 bases are TGCAGTGCTGAAACCGGGACAGGGCCACCCCTCCACTTT.

The chain recombines TRBV24-1 with TRBJ2-1; 7 positions agree with TRBD2. CDR1 KGHDR and CDR2 SFDVKD come from the germline V gene. The CDR3 is 15 amino acids. After removal of 8 bases from V and 7 bases from J, the junction contained 13 bases not matched to a gene. This chain's CDR3 is CATTHLGGVLNEQFF. As DNA, the CDR3 is TGTGCCACCACGCATTTGGGGGGGGTCCTTAATGAGCAGTTCTTC.

Many counts were recorded for this clonotype. J is TRBJ2-1 and V is TRBV29-1; the D gene is possibly TRBD1 (6 bases). CDR3 length: 12 residues. CDR1 and CDR2 (germline): SQVTM, ANQGSEA. V lost 4 bases and J lost 7, with 11 bases in between. The CDR3 loop reads CSVVGGGNEQFF. The DNA of the CDR3 is TGCAGCGTTGTAGGGGGTGGTAATGAGCAGTTCTTC.

The rearrangement uses TRBV12-3 or TRBV12-4 and TRBJ2-7; D is unresolved. The CDR3 is 12 amino acids. Trimming cost V 5 bases and J 6 bases, with 11 bases left between them. Here the CDR3 reads CASSVDVGEQYF. The CDR3 DNA sequence: TGTGCCAGCAGTGTTGACGTCGGCGAGCAGTACTTC.

This clonotype has a count of ten or more. V and J are TRBV12-3 or TRBV12-4 and TRBJ2-7; 9 nucleotides align to TRBD2. The ends lost 4 bases at V and 3 bases at J; junction bases unmatched: 7. This CDR3 spans 15 amino acids. The CDR3 loop is CASSSRLAGFYEQYF. The CDR3 bases are TGTGCCAGCAGTTCACGCCTAGCGGGGTTCTACGAGCAGTACTTC.

This CDR3 is CASSPSISYEQYF. Written as DNA, the CDR3 is TGTGCCAGCTCACCTTCCATTTCCTACGAGCAGTACTTC. The rearrangement links TRBV18 to TRBJ2-7, with no clear D. CDR3 length equals 13 residues. The V and J ends lost 3 bases and 1 base respectively, with 7 bases between them. Germline V gene lookup returns CDR1 KGHSH and CDR2 LQKENI.

The chain combines TRBV24-1 with TRBJ2-1; D not certain. The germline gives CDR1 KGHDR, CDR2 SFDVKD. V was cut by 3 bases and J by 6 bases, with 14 bases left in between. This CDR3 has 15 amino acids. This CDR3 is CATSDPGWDFNEQFF. The CDR3 DNA is TGTGCCACCAGTGATCCTGGATGGGATTTCAATGAGCAGTTCTTC.

In this sample, this clonotype turned up many times. Here the CDR3 reads CASRSLAGGTYEQYF. The CDR3 DNA sequence: TGTGCCAGCAGGTCCCTAGCGGGGGGGACCTACGAGCAGTACTTC. The chain has TRBV6-1 and TRBJ2-7, with TRBD2 identical over 12 bases. The length of the CDR3 is 15 residues. The junction had 5 bases not matched to a gene; V was cut back by 6 bases and J by 2 bases. Per the germline V gene, CDR1 is MNHNS and CDR2 is SASEGT.

The J gene is TRBJ2-7, the V gene TRBV27; possible D gene TRBD2, 5 bases. CDR3 size: 15 residues. Deletions cut 2 bases from V and 3 bases from J, with 14 bases between. CDR1 is MNHEY, CDR2 SMNVEV, per germline (reference sequence). Here the CDR3 reads CASSLHGRVFYEQYF. In DNA, the CDR3 is TGTGCCAGCAGTTTACACGGGCGGGTCTTCTACGAGCAGTACTTC.

This clonotype appeared many times. Here the CDR3 reads CSAPPDDNTYEQYF. The CDR3 nucleotides are TGCAGTGCTCCCCCTGACGATAACACCTACGAGCAGTACTTC. This chain connects TRBV20-1 to TRBJ2-7, with D unresolved. V lost 5 bases and J lost 2, with 16 bases in between. Per germline, CDR1 DFQATT and CDR2 SNEGSKA (reference sequence). This CDR3 comprises 14 residues.

This clonotype was seen only a few times. This chain joins TRBV20-1 and TRBJ1-6, with TRBD1 matching 7 bases. J was trimmed by 7 bases and V by 0 bases; bases with no gene match: 12. Germline V gene lookup returns CDR1 DFQATT and CDR2 SNEGSKA (reference sequence). The CDR3 sequence is 17 residues long. The CDR3 region has the DNA TGCAGTGCTAGAGATCTCGAGTCGGGACAGTCCAATTCACCCCTCCACTTT. Residues: CSARDLESGQSNSPLHF.

This chain connects TRBV6-5 to TRBJ1-2; maybe TRBD1 (6 bases). CDR3 size: 14 residues. Trimming cost V 4 bases and J 6 bases, with 15 bases left between them. CDR1 MNHEY and CDR2 SVGAGI come from the germline V gene. In nucleotides, the CDR3 is TGTGCCAGCAGTTGGAGGGGGAGGGGTGATGGCTACACCTTC. Protein product: CASSWRGRGDGYTF.

The chain employs TRBV11-2 and TRBJ2-1; possibly TRBD1 for D (5 bases). The length of the CDR3 is 12 residues. Trimming left V 5 bases short and J 9 bases short, with 11 bases between. Germline V CDR1 and CDR2: SGHAT, FQNNGV. For the CDR3, the DNA is TGTGCCAGCAGCCTTTGGGGCGGTGAGCAGTTCTTC. This encodes CASSLWGGEQFF.

CDR3 DNA: TGTGCCAGCCTACAGGTGGGGACCAAAAACATTCAGTACTTC. As protein: CASLQVGTKNIQYF. The J gene is TRBJ2-4, the V gene TRBV19; D possibly corresponds to TRBD1 (5 bases). Germline-derived CDR1 and CDR2 are LNHDA and SQIVND (reference sequence). CDR3 length equals 14 residues. V gave up 9 bases and J gave up 2 bases, with 14 bases separating them.

This clonotype was picked up many times. The chain joins TRBV20-1 to TRBJ2-3; 9 bases line up with TRBD2. This CDR3 is built from 15 residues. From germline, CDR1 is DFQATT and CDR2 SNEGSKA (reference sequence). The J segment lost 4 bases and the V segment lost 5 bases, leaving 10 bases of the junction unmatched. The CDR3 nucleotides read TGCAGTGCTTCCACTGTAGCGGGGGATGCAGATACGCAGTATTTT. It yields the protein CSASTVAGDADTQYF.

V and J are TRBV28 and TRBJ2-1; 7 nucleotides line up with TRBD1. The CDR3 is 18 residues long. Germline-derived CDR1 and CDR2 are MDHEN and SYDVKM. The trim removed 5 bases at V and 0 bases at J, leaving 13 bases unmatched. This CDR3 reads CASSPSLGTASSYNEQFF. The DNA for the CDR3 is TGTGCCAGCAGTCCGAGCCTGGGGACAGCTAGCTCCTACAATGAGCAGTTCTTC.

CDR3 region: CASSIFNEQFF. The CDR3 DNA follows: TGTGCCAGTAGTATATTCAATGAGCAGTTCTTC. The rearrangement uses TRBV19 and TRBJ2-1, with D hard to call. Germline-derived CDR1 and CDR2 are LNHDA and SQIVND (reference sequence). Trimming took 2 bases from V and 6 from J, leaving 2 bases between them. This CDR3 region has 11 residues.

The chain carries TRBV9 and TRBJ1-1; 11 positions agree with TRBD1. The CDR3 consists of 15 residues. Germline V gene data show CDR1 as SGDLS and CDR2 as YYNGEE. J gave up 3 bases and V 0 bases, and 1 base lay outside the gene matches. The CDR3: CASSVEDRGHTEAFF. For the CDR3, the DNA is TGTGCCAGCAGCGTAGAGGACAGGGGGCACACTGAAGCTTTCTTT.